The rows below give T cell receptor beta chains drawn from one sample of a study of T-cell memory formation after mild COVID-19. A single record per CDR3 protein comes from TCRdb applying MiXCR to the 5' RACE reads. In the table there are hundreds of thousands of distinct CDR3 sequences, approximately 21% of which are singletons. The sequencing input was PBMCs or a T cell subset sorted from them (not recorded which). These receptors came from an adult woman who had mild COVID-19 (a few samples of this study predate the infection). Cell type and time point are not known. CDR3s include the opening cysteine and the closing phenylalanine or tryptophan. Fields, in order: clone size, V gene, J gene, D gene, CDR3 protein, CDR3 DNA. A D gene is named only where the DNA matches it firmly. A clone size is listed for some rows: how often the clone was seen (once, few, many), or a class if it is expanded.

>.|TRBV12-5|TRBJ1-6|.
CASGLVRGREGADNSPLHF
TGTGCTAGTGGTTTGGTACGGGGGAGAGAAGGGGCGGATAATTCACCCCTCCACTTT
>few|TRBV12-3/TRBV12-4|TRBJ2-5|TRBD2
CASSWASGAQETQYF
TGTGCCAGCAGTTGGGCTAGCGGGGCCCAAGAGACCCAGTACTTC
>many|TRBV12-3/TRBV12-4|TRBJ2-7|.
CASSQGGLGSYEQYF
TGTGCCAGCAGCCAGGGGGGATTAGGCTCCTACGAGCAGTACTTC
>many|TRBV5-6|TRBJ2-1|.
CASSLVWGRYNEQFF
TGTGCCAGCAGCTTGGTCTGGGGGCGCTACAATGAGCAGTTCTTC
>.|TRBV19|TRBJ1-1|TRBD1
CASSVMTGREAFF
TGTGCCAGTAGTGTAATGACAGGGAGAGAAGCTTTCTTT
>few|TRBV6-2/TRBV6-3|TRBJ2-5|.
CASGRGKLVETQYF
TGTGCCAGCGGGCGCGGGAAGTTGGTAGAGACCCAGTACTTC
>few|TRBV3-1|TRBJ1-2|.
CASSQAFGTGNYGYTF
TGTGCCAGCAGCCAAGCCTTTGGGACGGGAAACTATGGCTACACCTTC
>few|TRBV9|TRBJ2-3|TRBD2
CASSAGLAGANTQYF
TGTGCCAGCAGCGCGGGACTAGCGGGGGCAAATACGCAGTATTTT
>few|TRBV10-3|TRBJ1-1|TRBD1
CAISEGTDEAFF
TGTGCCATCAGTGAAGGGACAGACGAAGCTTTCTTT
>.|TRBV12-3/TRBV12-4|TRBJ1-2|.
CASSCRLDGYTF
TGTGCCAGCAGTTGTAGGCTGGATGGCTACACCTTC
>.|TRBV29-1|TRBJ1-2|TRBD1
CSERTGPYGYTF
TGCAGCGAGCGGACAGGACCCTATGGCTACACCTTC
>.|TRBV5-1|TRBJ2-7|TRBD1
CASSSGDSSYEQYF
TGCGCCAGCAGCTCAGGGGACAGCTCCTACGAGCAGTACTTC
>.|TRBV20-1|TRBJ2-7|TRBD2
CSALTGTSLNEQYF
TGCAGTGCTTTAACCGGGACTAGCTTAAACGAGCAGTACTTC
>.|TRBV5-1|TRBJ2-5|.
CASSTALGGFRGFQETQYF
TGCGCCAGCAGCACTGCCTTGGGCGGCTTCAGAGGCTTCCAAGAGACCCAGTACTTC
>.|TRBV5-6|TRBJ2-5|.
CASSLVEQRRKTQYF
TGTGCCAGCAGCTTGGTGGAACAACGGAGGAAGACCCAGTACTTC
>few|TRBV20-1|TRBJ2-7|TRBD2
CSASWGTNYEQYF
TGCAGTGCTAGTTGGGGGACTAACTACGAGCAGTACTTC
>.|TRBV20-1|TRBJ1-2|TRBD1
CSARWDRGIDYGYTF
TGCAGTGCCCGTTGGGACAGGGGCATCGACTATGGCTACACCTTC
>once|TRBV10-3|TRBJ1-2|.
CAISEGDILGGYTF
TGTGCCATCAGTGAGGGTGACATCCTCGGGGGCTACACCTTC
>.|TRBV4-1|TRBJ2-5|TRBD2
CASSPGRLAGDVSETQYF
TGCGCCAGCAGCCCGGGGAGGCTAGCGGGGGACGTATCAGAGACCCAGTACTTC
>few|TRBV20-1|TRBJ2-2|.
CSAPGGKNTGELFF
TGCAGTGCTCCCGGAGGGAAGAACACCGGGGAGCTGTTTTTT
>.|TRBV7-3|TRBJ1-6|.
CASSYSSYNSPLHF
TGTGCCAGCAGTTATAGCTCCTATAATTCACCCCTCCACTTT
>.|TRBV27|TRBJ2-7|TRBD1
CASSPLQGAVHEQYF
TGTGCCAGCAGTCCCTTACAGGGGGCGGTCCACGAGCAGTACTTC
>.|TRBV27|TRBJ2-7|.
CASSSSSIRTEQYF
TGTGCCAGCAGTTCATCCAGCATCCGGACCGAGCAGTACTTC